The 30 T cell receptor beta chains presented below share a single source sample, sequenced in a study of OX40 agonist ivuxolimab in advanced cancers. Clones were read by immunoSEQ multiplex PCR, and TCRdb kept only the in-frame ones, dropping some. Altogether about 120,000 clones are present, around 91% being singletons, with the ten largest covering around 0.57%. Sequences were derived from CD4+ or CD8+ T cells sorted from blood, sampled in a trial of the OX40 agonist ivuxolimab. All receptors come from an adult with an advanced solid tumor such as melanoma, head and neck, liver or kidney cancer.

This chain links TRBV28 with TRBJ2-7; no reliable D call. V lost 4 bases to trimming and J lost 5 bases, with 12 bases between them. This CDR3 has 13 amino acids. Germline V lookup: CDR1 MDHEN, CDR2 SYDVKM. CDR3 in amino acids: CASSSSTGHEQYF. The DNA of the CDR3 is TGTGCCAGCAGTTCGTCGACGGGCCACGAGCAGTACTTC. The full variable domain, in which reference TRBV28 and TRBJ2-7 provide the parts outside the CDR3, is DVKVTQSSRYLVKRTGEKVFLECVQDMDHENMFWYRQDPGLGLRLIYFSYDVKMKEKGDIPEGYSVSREKKERFSLILESASTNQTSMYLCASSSSTGHEQYFGPGTRLTVT.

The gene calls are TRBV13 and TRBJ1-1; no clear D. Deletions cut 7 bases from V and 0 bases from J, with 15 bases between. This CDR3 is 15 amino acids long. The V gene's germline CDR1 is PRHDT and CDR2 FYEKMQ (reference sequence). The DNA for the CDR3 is TGTGCCAGCACCCGGGGATTAGGGCTGAACACTGAAGCTTTCTTT. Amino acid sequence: CASTRGLGLNTEAFF.

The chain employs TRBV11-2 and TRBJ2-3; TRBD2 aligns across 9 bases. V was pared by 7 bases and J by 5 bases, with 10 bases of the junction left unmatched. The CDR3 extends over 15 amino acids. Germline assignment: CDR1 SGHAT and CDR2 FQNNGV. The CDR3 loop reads CASTRGGGAIDTQYF. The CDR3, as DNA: TGTGCCAGCACCAGGGGCGGGGGGGCTATAGATACGCAGTATTTT.

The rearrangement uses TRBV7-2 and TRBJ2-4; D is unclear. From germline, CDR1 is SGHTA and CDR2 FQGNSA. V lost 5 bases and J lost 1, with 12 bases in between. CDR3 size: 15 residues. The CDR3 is CASSPDGVAKNIQYF. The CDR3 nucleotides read TGTGCCAGCAGCCCAGACGGAGTTGCCAAAAACATTCAGTACTTC.

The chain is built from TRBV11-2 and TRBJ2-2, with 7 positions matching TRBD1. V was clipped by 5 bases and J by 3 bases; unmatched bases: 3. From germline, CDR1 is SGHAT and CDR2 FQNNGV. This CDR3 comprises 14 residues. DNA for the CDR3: TGTGCCAGCAGCCCTGGGACAGACACCGGGGAGCTGTTTTTT. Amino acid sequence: CASSPGTDTGELFF.

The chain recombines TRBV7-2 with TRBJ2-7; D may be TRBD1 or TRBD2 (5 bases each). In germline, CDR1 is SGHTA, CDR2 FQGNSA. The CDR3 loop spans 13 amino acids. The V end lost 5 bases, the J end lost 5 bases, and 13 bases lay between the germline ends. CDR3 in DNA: TGTGCCAGCAGCGCCGGCAGGGAGCACGAGCAGTACTTC. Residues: CASSAGREHEQYF.

CDR3 sequence: CASREQGFNTEAFF. The CDR3 DNA sequence: TGTGCCAGCAGGGAACAGGGCTTTAACACTGAAGCTTTCTTT. This chain uses TRBV6-6 with TRBJ1-1; the D gene is possibly TRBD1 (6 bases). V lost 6 bases to trimming and J lost 2 bases, with 13 bases between them. CDR1 MNHNY and CDR2 SVGAGI come from the germline V gene (reference sequence). This CDR3 is built from 14 residues.

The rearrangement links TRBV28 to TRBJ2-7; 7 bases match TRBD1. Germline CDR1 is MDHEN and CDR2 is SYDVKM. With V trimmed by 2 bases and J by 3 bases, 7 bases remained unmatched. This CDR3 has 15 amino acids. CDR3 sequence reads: CASSLATGVIYEQYF. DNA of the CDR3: TGTGCCAGCAGTTTAGCTACAGGGGTAATCTACGAGCAGTACTTC.

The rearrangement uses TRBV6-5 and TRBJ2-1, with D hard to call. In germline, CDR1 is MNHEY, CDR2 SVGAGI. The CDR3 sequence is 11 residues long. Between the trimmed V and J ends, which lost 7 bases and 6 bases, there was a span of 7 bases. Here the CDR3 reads CASIGSNEQFF. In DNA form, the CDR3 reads TGTGCCAGCATCGGGTCCAATGAGCAGTTCTTC.

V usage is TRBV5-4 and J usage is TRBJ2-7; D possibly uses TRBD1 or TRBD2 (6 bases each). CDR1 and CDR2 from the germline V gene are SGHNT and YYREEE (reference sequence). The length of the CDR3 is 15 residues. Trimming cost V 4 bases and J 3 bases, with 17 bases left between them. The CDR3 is CASSPDGGGGYEQYF. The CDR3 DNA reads TGTGCCAGCAGCCCGGATGGAGGGGGAGGCTACGAGCAGTACTTC.

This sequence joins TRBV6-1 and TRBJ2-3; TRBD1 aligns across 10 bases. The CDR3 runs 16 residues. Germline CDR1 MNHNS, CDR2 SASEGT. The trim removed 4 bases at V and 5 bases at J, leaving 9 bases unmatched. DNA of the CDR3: TGTGCCAGCAGTGTTTTCTCGACAGGGGGCCAAGATACGCAGTATTTT. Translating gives CASSVFSTGGQDTQYF.

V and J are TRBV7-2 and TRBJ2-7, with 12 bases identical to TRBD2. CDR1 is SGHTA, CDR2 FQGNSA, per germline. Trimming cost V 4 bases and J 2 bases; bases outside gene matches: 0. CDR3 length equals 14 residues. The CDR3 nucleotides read TGTGCCAGCAGCTGGACTAGCGGGGCCTACGAGCAGTACTTC. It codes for CASSWTSGAYEQYF.

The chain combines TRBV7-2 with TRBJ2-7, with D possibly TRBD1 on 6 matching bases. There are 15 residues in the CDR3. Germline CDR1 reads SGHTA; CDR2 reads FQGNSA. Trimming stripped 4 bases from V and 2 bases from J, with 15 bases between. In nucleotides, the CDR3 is TGTGCCAGCAGCTCTGACAGGCGGAATACCTACGAGCAGTACTTC. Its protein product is CASSSDRRNTYEQYF.

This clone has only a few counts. This chain's CDR3 is CASSLGQGRRGNYGYTF. In DNA form, the CDR3 reads TGTGCCAGCAGCCTCGGACAGGGAAGGCGGGGGAACTATGGCTACACCTTC. The genes are TRBV5-6 and TRBJ1-2, with TRBD1 matching over 8 bases. The CDR3 covers 17 residues. Germline V gene lookup returns CDR1 SGHDT and CDR2 YYEEEE. V dropped 4 bases and J dropped 2; count of bases not matched to a gene: 13. The full variable domain, its missing parts supplied by reference TRBV5-6 and TRBJ1-2, is DAGVTQSPTHLIKTRGQQVTLRCSPKSGHDTVSWYQQALGQGPQFIFQYYEEEERQRGNFPDRFSGHQFPNYSSELNVNALLLGDSALYLCASSLGQGRRGNYGYTFGSGTRLTVV.

CDR3 in amino acids: CASSNQGMNEKLFF. CDR3 bases: TGTGCCAGCAGCAACCAGGGTATGAACGAAAAACTGTTTTTT. The chain has TRBV5-4 and TRBJ1-4; possible D gene TRBD1, 5 bases. This CDR3 contains 14 residues. V lost 4 bases to trimming and J lost 8 bases, with 15 bases between them. Germline values: CDR1 SGHNT, CDR2 YYREEE (reference sequence).

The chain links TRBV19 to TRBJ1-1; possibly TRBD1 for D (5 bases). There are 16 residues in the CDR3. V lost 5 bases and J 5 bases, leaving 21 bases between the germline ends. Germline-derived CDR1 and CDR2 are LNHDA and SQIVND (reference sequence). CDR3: CASSSSPGQGLTEAFF. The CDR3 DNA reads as TGTGCCAGTAGTTCGAGCCCCGGGCAGGGTCTTACTGAAGCTTTCTTT.

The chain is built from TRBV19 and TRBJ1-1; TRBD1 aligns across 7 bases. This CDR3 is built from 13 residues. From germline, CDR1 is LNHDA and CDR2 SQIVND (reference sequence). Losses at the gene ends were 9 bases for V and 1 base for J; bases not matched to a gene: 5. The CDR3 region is CASQQGRNTEAFF. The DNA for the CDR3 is TGTGCCAGCCAACAGGGGCGGAACACTGAAGCTTTCTTT. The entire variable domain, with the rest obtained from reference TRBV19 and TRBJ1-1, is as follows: DGGITQSPKYLFRKEGQNVTLSCEQNLNHDAMYWYRQDPGQGLRLIYYSQIVNDFQKGDIAEGYSVSREKKESFPLTVTSAQKNPTAFYLCASQQGRNTEAFFGQGTRLTVV.

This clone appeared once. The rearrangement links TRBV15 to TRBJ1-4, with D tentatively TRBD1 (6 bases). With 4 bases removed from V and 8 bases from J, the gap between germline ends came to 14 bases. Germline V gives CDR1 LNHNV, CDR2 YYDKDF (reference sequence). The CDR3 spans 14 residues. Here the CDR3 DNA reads TGTGCCACCAGCACAGGGGTGATGGTGGAAAAACTGTTTTTT. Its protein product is CATSTGVMVEKLFF. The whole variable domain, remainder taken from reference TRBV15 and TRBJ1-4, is DAMVIQNPRYQVTQFGKPVTLSCSQTLNHNVMYWYQQKSSQAPKLLFHYYDKDFNNEADTPDNFQSRRPNTSFCFLDIRSPGLGDTAMYLCATSTGVMVEKLFFGSGTQLSVL.

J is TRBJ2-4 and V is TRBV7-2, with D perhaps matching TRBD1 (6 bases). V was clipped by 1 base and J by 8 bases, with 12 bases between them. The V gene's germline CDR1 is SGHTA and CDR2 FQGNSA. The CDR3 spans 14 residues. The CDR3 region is CASSLDGRGYIQYF. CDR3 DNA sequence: TGTGCCAGCAGCTTAGACGGCAGGGGATACATTCAGTACTTC.

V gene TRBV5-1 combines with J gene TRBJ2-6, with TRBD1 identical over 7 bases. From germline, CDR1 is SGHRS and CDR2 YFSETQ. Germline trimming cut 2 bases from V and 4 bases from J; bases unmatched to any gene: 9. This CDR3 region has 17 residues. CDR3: CASSLQGTQWGANVLTF. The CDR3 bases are TGCGCCAGCAGCTTACAGGGGACACAGTGGGGGGCCAACGTCCTGACTTTC.

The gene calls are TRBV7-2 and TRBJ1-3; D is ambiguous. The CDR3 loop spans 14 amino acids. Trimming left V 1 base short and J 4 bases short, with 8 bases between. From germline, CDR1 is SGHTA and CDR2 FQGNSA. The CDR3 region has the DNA TGTGCCAGCAGCTTAGAAGTGGCAGGAAACACCATATATTTT. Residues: CASSLEVAGNTIYF.

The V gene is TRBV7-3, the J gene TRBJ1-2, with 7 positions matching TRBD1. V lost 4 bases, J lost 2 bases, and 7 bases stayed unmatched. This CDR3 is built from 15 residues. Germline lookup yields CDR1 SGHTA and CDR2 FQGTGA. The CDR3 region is CASSSRDSANYGYTF. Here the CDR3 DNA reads TGTGCCAGCAGCTCACGGGACAGCGCGAACTATGGCTACACCTTC.

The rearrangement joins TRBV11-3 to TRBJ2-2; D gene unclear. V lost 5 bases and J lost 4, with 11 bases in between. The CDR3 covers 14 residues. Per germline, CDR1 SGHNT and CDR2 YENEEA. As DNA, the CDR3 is TGTGCCAGCAGCCCGCCCGAAGCCACCGGGGAGCTGTTTTTT. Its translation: CASSPPEATGELFF. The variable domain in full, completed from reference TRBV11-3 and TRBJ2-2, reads EAGVVQSPRYKIIEKKQPVAFWCNPISGHNTLYWYLQNLGQGPELLIRYENEEAVDDSQLPKDRFSAERLKGVDSTLKIQPAELGDSAVYLCASSPPEATGELFFGEGSRLTVL.

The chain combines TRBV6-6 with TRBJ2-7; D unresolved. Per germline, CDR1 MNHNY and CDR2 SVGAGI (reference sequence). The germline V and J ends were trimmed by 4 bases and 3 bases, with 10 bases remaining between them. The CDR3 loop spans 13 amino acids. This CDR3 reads CASSFRKDYEQYF. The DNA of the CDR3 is TGTGCCAGCAGTTTCAGGAAGGACTACGAGCAGTACTTC.

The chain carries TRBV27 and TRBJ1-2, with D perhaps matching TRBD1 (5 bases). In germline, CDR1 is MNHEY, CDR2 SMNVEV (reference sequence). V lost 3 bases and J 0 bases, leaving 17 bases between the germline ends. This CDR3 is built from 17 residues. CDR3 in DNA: TGTGCCAGCAGTTTGGCGGGGGAATTAGGAGCTAACTATGGCTACACCTTC. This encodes CASSLAGELGANYGYTF.

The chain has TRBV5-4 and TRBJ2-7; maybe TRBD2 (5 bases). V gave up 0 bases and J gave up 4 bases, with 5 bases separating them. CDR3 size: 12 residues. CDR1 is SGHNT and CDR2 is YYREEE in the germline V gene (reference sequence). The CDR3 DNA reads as TGTGCCAGCAGCTTGGAGCGGTACGAGCAGTACTTC. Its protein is CASSLERYEQYF.

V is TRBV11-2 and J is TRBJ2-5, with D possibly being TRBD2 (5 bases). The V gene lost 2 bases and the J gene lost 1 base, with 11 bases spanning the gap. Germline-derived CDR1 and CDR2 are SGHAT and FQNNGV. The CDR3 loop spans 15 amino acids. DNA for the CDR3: TGTGCCAGCAGCTTATATAGGAGGACCCAAGAGACCCAGTACTTC. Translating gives CASSLYRRTQETQYF.

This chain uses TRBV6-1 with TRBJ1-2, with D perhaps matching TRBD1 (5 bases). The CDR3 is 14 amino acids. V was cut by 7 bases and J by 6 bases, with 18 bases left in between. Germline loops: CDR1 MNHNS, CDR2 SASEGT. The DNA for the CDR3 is TGTGCCAGCAAGTCTACGGGGGTACCCGATGGCTACACCTTC. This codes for CASKSTGVPDGYTF.

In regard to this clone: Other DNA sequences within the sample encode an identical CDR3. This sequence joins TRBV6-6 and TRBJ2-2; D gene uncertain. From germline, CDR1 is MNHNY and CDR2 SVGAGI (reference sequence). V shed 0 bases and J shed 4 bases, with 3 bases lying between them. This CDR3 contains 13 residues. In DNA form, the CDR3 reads TGTGCCAGCAGTTACTCGGGCACCGGGGAGCTGTTTTTT. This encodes CASSYSGTGELFF.

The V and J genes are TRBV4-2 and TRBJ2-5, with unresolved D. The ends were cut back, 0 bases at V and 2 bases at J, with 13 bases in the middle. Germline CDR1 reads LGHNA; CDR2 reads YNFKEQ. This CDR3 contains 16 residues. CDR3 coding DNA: TGTGCCAGCAGCCAAGAGGCCTCGTCAGGTCAAGAGACCCAGTACTTC. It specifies CASSQEASSGQETQYF.